What follows describes a single T cell receptor beta chain. TCRdb keeps only in-frame clones here, not all; method: immunoSEQ multiplex PCR. The table lists about 59,000 clones, approximately 80% of them singletons, with 10% to 15% in the top ten. This entry comes from a study of T cells in tuberculosis. V lost 7 bases and J lost 2; bases outside the gene matches: 7. Per germline, CDR1 SQVTM and CDR2 ANQGSEA. The CDR3 covers 14 residues. Study conclusions and caveats: Low-affinity CD1B-GMM tetramer-binding T cells may have been missed.

Thawed, overnight-rested PBMC were stained with GMM-loaded CD1B tetramer, viability dye and anti-CD3, then sorted. CD1B tetramers were loaded with Rhodococcus equi-derived C32 glucose monomycolate. PBMC for tetramer sorting were first depleted of CD14-expressing monocytes. Each donor contributed 95,000 to 100,000 sorted tetramer-negative cells. This sequence joins TRBV29-1 and TRBJ2-3, with 9 bases aligning to TRBD1. The clonotype was recovered from an adult woman with latent tuberculosis. Source material: CD1b-GMM tetramer-negative cells sorted from PBMCs. The CDR3 is CSALTGGNTDTQYF. For the CDR3, the DNA is TGCAGCGCTTTGACAGGGGGAAACACAGATACGCAGTATTTT.